This T cell receptor (beta chain) was found in a study of T cell changes during pregnancy in multiple sclerosis. The CDR3 contains 13 residues. V gave up 1 base and J gave up 6 bases; unmatched junction bases: 1. Germline V lookup: CDR1 KGHSH, CDR2 LQKENI. TCRdb's copy holds only in-frame clones and misses some; the assay was immunoSEQ multiplex PCR. Of some 70,000 clones in the sample, roughly 90% were seen once. The chain links TRBV18 to TRBJ1-1, with 8 nucleotides matching TRBD1. This receptor was identified in a female donor in good health, enrolled as a control in a pregnancy study. Specimen: peripheral blood, collected after pregnancy. CDR3 DNA: TGTGCCAGCTCACCACAACAGGGGGCTGAAGCTTTCTTT. This sequence encodes CASSPQQGAEAFF.